This T cell receptor beta chain was recovered during a study of control samples from healthy donors and cancer patients. Here immunoSEQ multiplex PCR was the method, and the copy in TCRdb shows in-frame clones only, minus some. The sample has about 130,000 clones, over 75% seen once; the top ten hold 2% to 3%. V shed 2 bases and J shed 4 bases, with 11 bases lying between them. Germline V CDR1 and CDR2: SQVTM, ANQGSEA. There are 13 residues in the CDR3. The sample consisted of blood. The sequence came from a man aged 18 to 30 in good health. V gene TRBV29-1 combines with J gene TRBJ2-5; D not certain. The CDR3 nucleotides read TGCAGCGTTGAATACGACGTGAGAGAGACCCAGTACTTC. Encoded protein: CSVEYDVRETQYF.